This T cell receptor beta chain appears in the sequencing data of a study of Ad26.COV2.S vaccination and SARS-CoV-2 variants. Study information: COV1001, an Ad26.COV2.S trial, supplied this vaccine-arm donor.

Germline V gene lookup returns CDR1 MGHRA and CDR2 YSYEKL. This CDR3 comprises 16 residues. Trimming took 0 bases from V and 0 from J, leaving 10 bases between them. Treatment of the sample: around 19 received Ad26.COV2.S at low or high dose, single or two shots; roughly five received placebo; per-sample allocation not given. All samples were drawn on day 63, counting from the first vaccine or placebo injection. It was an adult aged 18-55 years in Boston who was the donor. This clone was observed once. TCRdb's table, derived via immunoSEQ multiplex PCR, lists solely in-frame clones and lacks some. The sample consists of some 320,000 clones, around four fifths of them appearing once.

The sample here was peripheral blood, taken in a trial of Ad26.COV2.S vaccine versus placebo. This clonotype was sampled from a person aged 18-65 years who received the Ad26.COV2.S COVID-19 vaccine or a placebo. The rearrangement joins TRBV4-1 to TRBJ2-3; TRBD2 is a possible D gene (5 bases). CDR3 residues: CASSQDYRTSTDTQYF. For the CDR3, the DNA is TGCGCCAGCAGCCAAGACTACCGGACTAGCACAGATACGCAGTATTTT.